The rows below give T cell receptor beta chains drawn from one sample of a study of monozygotic twins with inflammatory bowel disease. TCRdb re-called the 5' RACE reads; one entry per CDR3 protein, DNA not given. The table lists tens of thousands of distinct CDR3 sequences, with approximately 7% in the top ten. Sequencing was carried out using blood. Source of these receptors: a human donor with ulcerative colitis or Crohn's disease, or a healthy co-twin of an affected twin (not recorded which). CDR3s include the opening cysteine and the closing phenylalanine or tryptophan.

J gene: TRBJ2-2; V gene: TRBV5-6; CDR3 protein: CASTLITGPLGPDTGELFF
J gene: TRBJ1-4; V gene: TRBV6-5; CDR3 protein: CASSYFFSPDEKLFF
J gene: TRBJ2-3; V gene: TRBV5-1; CDR3 protein: CASSLASGGAGDTQYF
J gene: TRBJ2-3; V gene: TRBV4-1; CDR3 protein: CASSQGLSGGPRTDTQYF
J gene: TRBJ2-5; V gene: TRBV7-7; CDR3 protein: CASSRRDSRNSLYQETQYF
J gene: TRBJ1-1; V gene: TRBV4-1; CDR3 protein: CASSQDPSRVMNTEAFF
J gene: TRBJ1-1; V gene: TRBV28; CDR3 protein: CASSPTGGDTEAFF
J gene: TRBJ2-5; V gene: TRBV5-1; CDR3 protein: CASSLAGQIEETQYF
J gene: TRBJ2-5; V gene: TRBV29-1; CDR3 protein: CSVDAGDMETQYF
J gene: TRBJ1-6; V gene: TRBV9; CDR3 protein: CASSVGARATYNSPLHF
J gene: TRBJ1-2; V gene: TRBV18; CDR3 protein: CASSPGATHGYTF
J gene: TRBJ2-7; V gene: TRBV20-1; CDR3 protein: CSARHRDPLYEQYF
J gene: TRBJ1-1; V gene: TRBV29-1; CDR3 protein: CSVAKGQVGEAFF
J gene: TRBJ1-5; V gene: TRBV27; CDR3 protein: CASSLGSGFSNQPQHF
J gene: TRBJ1-2; V gene: TRBV6-5; CDR3 protein: CASSYSPGGDGLQGYTF
J gene: TRBJ2-7; V gene: TRBV20-1; CDR3 protein: CSASMDRFRYEQYF
J gene: TRBJ1-1; V gene: TRBV6-1; CDR3 protein: CASSKSGQGRTEAFF
J gene: TRBJ2-3; V gene: TRBV6-1; CDR3 protein: CASSEGPSTDTQYF
J gene: TRBJ1-1; V gene: TRBV5-1; CDR3 protein: CASSWGQGNTEAFF
J gene: TRBJ1-2; V gene: TRBV6-1; CDR3 protein: CASSGGAPLGDGYTF
J gene: TRBJ2-7; V gene: TRBV20-1; CDR3 protein: CSASLGSLDEQYF
J gene: TRBJ2-3; V gene: TRBV7-9; CDR3 protein: CASSLPAGATDTQYF
J gene: TRBJ2-1; V gene: TRBV28; CDR3 protein: CATRDSYSSYNEQFF
J gene: TRBJ2-1; V gene: TRBV6-1; CDR3 protein: CASSEIRDSNEQFF
J gene: TRBJ2-1; V gene: TRBV2; CDR3 protein: CASSLDLAGNEQFF
J gene: TRBJ2-2; V gene: TRBV11-2; CDR3 protein: CASSFYGTGELFF
J gene: TRBJ1-1; V gene: TRBV20-1; CDR3 protein: CSATRPLNTEAFF
J gene: TRBJ1-2; V gene: TRBV11-2; CDR3 protein: CASTNLIQGYGYTF
J gene: TRBJ2-1; V gene: TRBV5-1; CDR3 protein: CASSLEGGDNEQFF
J gene: TRBJ2-7; V gene: TRBV7-9; CDR3 protein: CASSVGAYEQYF
J gene: TRBJ1-5; V gene: TRBV12-3/TRBV12-4; CDR3 protein: CASMWGSNQPQHF
J gene: TRBJ1-1; V gene: TRBV25-1; CDR3 protein: CASSEWGTGTNTEAFF
J gene: TRBJ1-1; V gene: TRBV5-1; CDR3 protein: CASSLGNRNTEAFF
J gene: TRBJ2-7; V gene: TRBV12-3/TRBV12-4; CDR3 protein: CASSHTSGGYEQYF
J gene: TRBJ1-4; V gene: TRBV10-3; CDR3 protein: CAIRGQLNEKLFF
J gene: TRBJ2-2; V gene: TRBV9; CDR3 protein: CASSVHRGPSTGELFF
J gene: TRBJ2-7; V gene: TRBV6-5; CDR3 protein: CASSYSFGQGAWEQYF
J gene: TRBJ1-2; V gene: TRBV11-1; CDR3 protein: CASSAQGAVYGYTF
J gene: TRBJ2-3; V gene: TRBV15; CDR3 protein: CATSHPTGLTDTQYF
J gene: TRBJ1-1; V gene: TRBV20-1; CDR3 protein: CSARRGGNTEAFF
J gene: TRBJ1-5; V gene: TRBV5-1; CDR3 protein: CASSEQGFVNQPQHF
J gene: TRBJ1-1; V gene: TRBV6-1; CDR3 protein: CASSEDAPRAFF
J gene: TRBJ2-5; V gene: TRBV2; CDR3 protein: CASSPQATQYF